The 32 T cell receptor beta chains presented below share a single source sample, sequenced in a study of cytomegalovirus exposure and HLA in healthy donors (dated by TCRdb to about 2017). The library was made by the immunoSEQ multiplex PCR assay. The multiplex PCR relied on a mix of 60 forward primers for TCR Vbeta segments and 13 reverse primers for TCR Jbeta segments. TCRdb carries this immuneACCESS record with in-frame sequences only. Its versions omit some clonotypes, under half of them owing to an unresolved V gene in the studies checked, with the rest unexplained. For this sample there are some 67,000 clones; approximately 80% appear just once. The ten largest clonotypes hold 2.5% to 3% of the sample. Material for sequencing was PBMCs. The receptors originated from a woman aged 30 to 39 in good health and CMV-seronegative.

J is TRBJ2-7 and V is TRBV27, with TRBD1 matching 10 bases. The germline CDR1 and CDR2 sequences are MNHEY and SMNVEV (reference sequence). The CDR3 sequence is 12 residues long. V shed 8 bases and J 2 bases; nucleotides not matched to a gene: 0. The CDR3 sequence is CASGQGAYEQYF. CDR3 bases: TGTGCCAGCGGACAGGGGGCCTACGAGCAGTACTTC.

For the CDR3, the DNA is TGTGCCAGCAGTTCCCCACAGGGGGCGATTCGAAAACTGTTTTTT. Its translation is CASSSPQGAIRKLFF. The chain joins TRBV27 to TRBJ1-4; 9 bases map to TRBD1. The ends lost 4 bases at V and 10 bases at J; junction bases unmatched: 10. The CDR3 spans 15 residues. Germline values: CDR1 MNHEY, CDR2 SMNVEV (reference sequence).

This clone has only a few counts. The rearrangement uses TRBV28 and TRBJ2-7, with 10 bases that match TRBD1. There are 15 residues in the CDR3. J gave up 4 bases and V 7 bases, and 10 bases lay outside the gene matches. The germline V gene has CDR1 MDHEN and CDR2 SYDVKM. CDR3: CASIRTGQGSYEQYF. The CDR3 bases are TGTGCCAGCATCCGTACGGGACAGGGGTCTTACGAGCAGTACTTC.

CDR3 region: CASSDGLTWELTNEKLFF. CDR3 DNA: TGTGCCAGCAGTGATGGTTTAACGTGGGAGTTAACTAATGAAAAACTGTTTTTT. V usage is TRBV6-1 and J usage is TRBJ1-4; D gene ambiguous. The CDR3 has 18 amino acids. Germline lookup yields CDR1 MNHNS and CDR2 SASEGT. V dropped 3 bases and J dropped 1 base, with 18 bases sitting between them.

The chain carries TRBV4-1 and TRBJ2-7; D may be TRBD1 (6 bases). Trimming removed 2 bases at V and 4 bases at J, with 18 bases between. The V gene's germline CDR1 is MGHRA and CDR2 YSYEKL. The length of the CDR3 is 16 residues. The CDR3 sequence is CASSQSPTRGEYEQYF. DNA for the CDR3: TGCGCCAGCAGCCAATCCCCGACCAGGGGAGAGTACGAGCAGTACTTC.

Here the CDR3 reads CASSSGWREQYF. The DNA for the CDR3 is TGTGCCAGCAGTTCAGGGTGGCGGGAGCAGTACTTC. The J gene is TRBJ2-7, the V gene TRBV7-9; perhaps TRBD1 as D (5 bases). V was shortened by 6 bases and J by 7 bases, with 13 bases between the two germline ends. Germline V CDR1 and CDR2: SEHNR, FQNEAQ (reference sequence). The CDR3 loop spans 12 amino acids.

The chain is built from TRBV27 and TRBJ2-7, with 11 bases identical to TRBD2. CDR1 and CDR2 from the germline V gene are MNHEY and SMNVEV (reference sequence). CDR3 length: 16 amino acids. Losses at the gene ends were 6 bases for V and 0 bases for J; bases not matched to a gene: 7. The DNA of the CDR3 is TGTGCCAGCAGAGTCCTAGCGGGGGGTACCTCCTACGAGCAGTACTTC. Translated: CASRVLAGGTSYEQYF.

This chain joins TRBV9 and TRBJ1-1, with a tentative D call TRBD1 (6 bases). Trimming stripped 0 bases from V and 4 bases from J, with 16 bases between. Germline V gives CDR1 SGDLS, CDR2 YYNGEE. The CDR3 contains 16 residues. DNA of the CDR3: TGTGCCAGCAGCGTAGGATTAATAACAGGGTTCACTGAAGCTTTCTTT. It is translated as CASSVGLITGFTEAFF. The full variable domain, in which reference TRBV9 and TRBJ1-1 provide the parts outside the CDR3, is DSGVTQTPKHLITATGQRVTLRCSPRSGDLSVYWYQQSLDQGLQFLIQYYNGEERAKGNILERFSAQQFPDLHSELNLSSLELGDSALYFCASSVGLITGFTEAFFGQGTRLTVV.

The chain employs TRBV5-4 and TRBJ1-1; TRBD1 might be the D (6 bases). Deletions cut 2 bases from V and 1 base from J, with 9 bases between. From germline, CDR1 is SGHNT and CDR2 YYREEE (reference sequence). The CDR3 has 14 residues. The DNA of the CDR3 is TGTGCCAGCAGCTTCGGCAGGGGGAACACTGAAGCTTTCTTT. It encodes CASSFGRGNTEAFF. The whole variable domain, remainder taken from reference TRBV5-4 and TRBJ1-1, is ETGVTQSPTHLIKTRGQQVTLRCSSQSGHNTVSWYQQALGQGPQFIFQYYREEENGRGNFPPRFSGLQFPNYSSELNVNALELDDSALYLCASSFGRGNTEAFFGQGTRLTVV.

V is TRBV5-6 and J is TRBJ2-3, with TRBD2 matching 8 bases. Looked up from germline, CDR1 is SGHDT and CDR2 is YYEEEE. J gave up 3 bases and V 0 bases, and 9 bases lay outside the gene matches. This CDR3 contains 17 residues. Here the CDR3 reads CASSLGLLAGRTDTQYF. CDR3 DNA sequence: TGTGCCAGCAGCTTGGGGTTATTAGCGGGGCGTACAGATACGCAGTATTTT.

This clone was detected a few times. The J gene is TRBJ2-3, the V gene TRBV6-5, with 11 bases identical to TRBD2. The germline V gene has CDR1 MNHEY and CDR2 SVGAGI. The trim removed 6 bases at V and 1 base at J, leaving 3 bases unmatched. The CDR3 loop spans 15 amino acids. The CDR3 is CASRGGLAGTDTQYF. Here the CDR3 DNA reads TGTGCCAGCAGGGGGGGACTAGCGGGCACAGATACGCAGTATTTT.

This chain links TRBV7-2 with TRBJ1-1; D is unclear. The germline CDR1 and CDR2 sequences are SGHTA and FQGNSA. V was pared by 5 bases and J by 8 bases, with 18 bases between. The CDR3 loop spans 14 amino acids. CDR3 nucleotides: TGTGCCAGCAGCCCCTCCTCGTTTGGGAGAGAAGCTTTCTTT. Its protein product is CASSPSSFGREAFF.

This clone appeared a few times. The chain joins TRBV18 to TRBJ2-7; D might be TRBD1 (5 bases). CDR3 length: 13 residues. V lost 0 bases to trimming and J lost 4 bases, with 7 bases between them. Germline V CDR1 and CDR2: KGHSH, LQKENI. The CDR3 coding sequence is TGTGCCAGCTCACCACCGCAGGGTTACGAGCAGTACTTC. Translation: CASSPPQGYEQYF.

This chain connects TRBV29-1 to TRBJ1-2; 8 nucleotides agree with TRBD1. The CDR3 is made up of 12 amino acids. CDR1 is SQVTM, CDR2 ANQGSEA, per germline. Trimming took 5 bases from V and 5 from J; bases not matched to a gene: 4. CDR3 bases: TGCAGCGTTCAGGACAGGGTTTATGGCTACACCTTC. Translated, it gives CSVQDRVYGYTF.

V is TRBV7-2 and J is TRBJ1-1, with 9 bases matching TRBD1. Germline loops: CDR1 SGHTA, CDR2 FQGNSA. CDR3 length equals 16 residues. J lost 5 bases, V lost 5 bases, and 12 bases had no gene match. Written as DNA, the CDR3 is TGTGCCAGCAGCCCCAGAACCGGGACAGGGACGACTGAAGCTTTCTTT. This codes for CASSPRTGTGTTEAFF. The variable domain in full, with the rest retrieved from reference TRBV7-2 and TRBJ1-1, is GAGVSQSPSNKVTEKGKDVELRCDPISGHTALYWYRQSLGQGLEFLIYFQGNSAPDKSGLPSDRFSAERTGGSVSTLTIQRTQQEDSAVYLCASSPRTGTGTTEAFFGQGTRLTVV.

The chain employs TRBV6-1 and TRBJ1-1; maybe TRBD1 (5 bases). CDR1 MNHNS and CDR2 SASEGT come from the germline V gene. The CDR3 runs to 13 residues. Trimming cost V 5 bases and J 3 bases, with 10 bases left between them. The CDR3: CASSWGSHTEAFF. CDR3 coding DNA: TGTGCCAGCAGTTGGGGCAGCCACACTGAAGCTTTCTTT.

The gene calls are TRBV15 and TRBJ2-3; maybe TRBD1 (6 bases). V lost 2 bases and J lost 2, with 11 bases in between. The CDR3 is 15 amino acids. Germline V gene data show CDR1 as LNHNV and CDR2 as YYDKDF (reference sequence). CDR3 nucleotide sequence: TGTGCCACCAGCAGACGACAGGACTCCACAGATACGCAGTATTTT. Protein product: CATSRRQDSTDTQYF.

The chain uses TRBV11-2 and TRBJ2-3, with a weak D call TRBD1 (6 bases). CDR1 is SGHAT, CDR2 FQNNGV, per germline. V gave up 5 bases and J gave up 2 bases, with 17 bases separating them. CDR3 length: 16 amino acids. The CDR3 region is CASSTQPRDNTDTQYF. The CDR3 region has the DNA TGTGCCAGCAGCACCCAACCCCGGGACAACACAGATACGCAGTATTTT.

This clone was detected only a few times. The chain employs TRBV6-6 and TRBJ2-5, with TRBD2 identical over 7 bases. The CDR3 loop spans 15 amino acids. J gave up 2 bases and V 5 bases, and 8 bases lay outside the gene matches. The germline CDR1 and CDR2 sequences are MNHNY and SVGAGI (reference sequence). CDR3 sequence (DNA): TGTGCCAGCAGTCGGGGGGACCCTGGTCAAGAGACCCAGTACTTC. Its protein product is CASSRGDPGQETQYF.

The chain combines TRBV10-2 with TRBJ2-5; no clear D gene. Looked up from germline, CDR1 is WSHSY and CDR2 is SAAADI. Trimming pared 8 bases from V and 5 bases from J, leaving 9 bases between. The CDR3 covers 11 residues. The CDR3 here is CASAREETQYF. CDR3 nucleotides: TGCGCCAGCGCACGAGAGGAGACCCAGTACTTC.

The chain combines TRBV28 with TRBJ1-4; 9 nucleotides line up with TRBD1. CDR1 and CDR2 from the germline V gene are MDHEN and SYDVKM. The V segment lost 5 bases and the J segment 4 bases; nucleotides outside the gene matches: 5. The CDR3 runs to 15 residues. In nucleotides, the CDR3 is TGTGCCAGCAGTGACCCGGGACAGGGTAATGAAAAACTGTTTTTT. Protein: CASSDPGQGNEKLFF.

The V gene is TRBV7-2, the J gene TRBJ2-1; the match to TRBD1 covers 8 bases. Germline trimming cut 5 bases from V and 4 bases from J; bases unmatched to any gene: 7. Germline-derived CDR1 and CDR2 are SGHTA and FQGNSA. The CDR3 spans 15 residues. DNA of the CDR3: TGTGCCAGCAGCCCGGACAGGGCAACTTACAATGAGCAGTTCTTC. Protein: CASSPDRATYNEQFF.

This clone appeared a few times. The V and J genes are TRBV5-4 and TRBJ1-2; D perhaps matches TRBD1 (6 bases). Per germline, CDR1 SGHNT and CDR2 YYREEE (reference sequence). The V end lost 5 bases, the J end lost 3 bases, and 17 bases lay between the germline ends. The CDR3 is 15 residues long. The CDR3 region is CASSRTQGQDYGYTF. The CDR3 bases are TGTGCCAGCAGTAGGACCCAGGGGCAAGACTATGGCTACACCTTC.

This clone was detected only once. The DNA for the CDR3 is TGTGCCTGGGAGGTAGTCAATGAGCAGTTCTTC. Its protein is CAWEVVNEQFF. This sequence joins TRBV30 and TRBJ2-1; D gene ambiguous. The CDR3 spans 11 residues. With 5 bases removed from V and 6 bases from J, the gap between germline ends came to 8 bases. Germline CDR1 is GTSNPN and CDR2 is SVGIG (reference sequence).

This rearrangement joins TRBV6-4 to TRBJ2-5; D ambiguous. Trimming cost V 2 bases and J 2 bases, with 6 bases left between them. This CDR3 has 13 amino acids. Germline CDR1 and CDR2: MRHNA and SNTAGT. The CDR3, as DNA: TGTGCCAGCAGTGACCAAGCTCAAGAGACCCAGTACTTC. Translating gives CASSDQAQETQYF.

The rearrangement uses TRBV19 and TRBJ2-7; TRBD2 matches 10 bases. Per germline, CDR1 LNHDA and CDR2 SQIVND (reference sequence). The length of the CDR3 is 14 residues. V shed 5 bases, J shed 3 bases, and the junction held 4 bases outside the gene matches. The CDR3: CASSAASGGYEQYF. DNA of the CDR3: TGTGCCAGTAGTGCGGCTAGCGGGGGCTACGAGCAGTACTTC.

This chain uses TRBV6-1 with TRBJ1-1; D not resolved. Deletions cut 4 bases from V and 0 bases from J, with 3 bases between. The CDR3 runs 12 residues. The germline V gene has CDR1 MNHNS and CDR2 SASEGT. CDR3 DNA sequence: TGTGCCAGCAGTGCCATGAACACTGAAGCTTTCTTT. Residues: CASSAMNTEAFF.

This chain links TRBV6-4 with TRBJ2-1; no definite D call. Germline loops: CDR1 MRHNA, CDR2 SNTAGT. V lost 2 bases, J lost 10 bases, and 12 bases lay in between. This CDR3 has 13 amino acids. This chain's CDR3 is CASSDTPTAEQFF. The CDR3 DNA reads TGTGCCAGCAGTGACACCCCGACTGCGGAGCAGTTCTTC.

This clone turned up a few times. The chain links TRBV7-9 to TRBJ1-2; D gene unclear. This CDR3 region has 14 residues. In germline, CDR1 is SEHNR, CDR2 FQNEAQ (reference sequence). V lost 5 bases and J lost 8, with 18 bases in between. The DNA for the CDR3 is TGTGCCAGCAGCCGCGCGGTGGTAGATAAGGGCTACACCTTC. Its translation: CASSRAVVDKGYTF.

V usage is TRBV9 and J usage is TRBJ1-2, with 9 bases aligning to TRBD1. J gave up 8 bases and V 3 bases, and 11 bases lay outside the gene matches. Per germline, CDR1 SGDLS and CDR2 YYNGEE. This CDR3 spans 15 amino acids. The CDR3 loop reads CASSAPRQGEQGYTF. CDR3 DNA sequence: TGTGCCAGCAGCGCCCCACGACAGGGGGAACAGGGCTACACCTTC.

This chain connects TRBV25-1 to TRBJ2-1; no definite D call. In germline, CDR1 is MGHDK, CDR2 SYGVNS. Trimming stripped 2 bases from V and 14 bases from J, with 13 bases between. CDR3 length equals 12 residues. CDR3 protein: CASSEGYLEKFF. CDR3 in DNA: TGTGCCAGCAGTGAAGGATATCTAGAGAAGTTCTTC.

The chain couples TRBV13 to TRBJ2-3; TRBD2 agrees at 9 bases. Per the germline V gene, CDR1 is PRHDT and CDR2 is FYEKMQ (reference sequence). This CDR3 is built from 16 residues. The trim removed 1 base at V and 2 bases at J, leaving 4 bases unmatched. The CDR3 nucleotides read TGTGCCAGCAGCTTAGTTGGCGGGGGGGCCACAGATACGCAGTATTTT. Translated, it gives CASSLVGGGATDTQYF.